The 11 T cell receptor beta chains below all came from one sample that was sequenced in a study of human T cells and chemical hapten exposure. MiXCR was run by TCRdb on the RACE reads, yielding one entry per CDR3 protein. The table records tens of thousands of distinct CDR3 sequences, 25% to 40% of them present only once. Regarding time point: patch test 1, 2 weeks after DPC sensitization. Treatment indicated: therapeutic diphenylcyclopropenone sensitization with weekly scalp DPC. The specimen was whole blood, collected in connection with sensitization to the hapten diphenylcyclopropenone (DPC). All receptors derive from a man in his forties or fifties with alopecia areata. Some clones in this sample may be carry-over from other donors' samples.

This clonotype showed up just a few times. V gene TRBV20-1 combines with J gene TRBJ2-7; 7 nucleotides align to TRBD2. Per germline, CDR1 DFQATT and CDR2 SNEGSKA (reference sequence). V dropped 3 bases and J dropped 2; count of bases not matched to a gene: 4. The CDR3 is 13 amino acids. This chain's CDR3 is CSASRGGAYEQYF. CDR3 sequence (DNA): TGCAGTGCTAGCCGTGGGGGGGCCTACGAGCAGTACTTC.

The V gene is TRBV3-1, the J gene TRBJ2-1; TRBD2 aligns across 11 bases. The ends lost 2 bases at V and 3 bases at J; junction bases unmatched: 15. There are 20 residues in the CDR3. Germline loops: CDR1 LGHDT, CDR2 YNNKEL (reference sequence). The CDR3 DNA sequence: TGTGCCAGCAGCCAATTCGGGCTAGCGGGGGGTCGAGAATACTACAATGAGCAGTTCTTC. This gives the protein CASSQFGLAGGREYYNEQFF.

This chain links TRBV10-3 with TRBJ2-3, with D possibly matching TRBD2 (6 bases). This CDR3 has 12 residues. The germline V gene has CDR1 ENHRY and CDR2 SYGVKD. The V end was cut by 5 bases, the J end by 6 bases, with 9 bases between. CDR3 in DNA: TGTGCCATCAGTCGTCTAGCGGATACGCAGTATTTT. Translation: CAISRLADTQYF.

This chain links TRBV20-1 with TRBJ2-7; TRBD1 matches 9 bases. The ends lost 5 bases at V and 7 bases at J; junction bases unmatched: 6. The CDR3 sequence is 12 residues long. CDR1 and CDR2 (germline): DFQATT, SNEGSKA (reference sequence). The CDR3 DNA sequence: TGCAGTGCTCTACAGGGGGCAGGAGAGCAGTACTTC. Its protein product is CSALQGAGEQYF.

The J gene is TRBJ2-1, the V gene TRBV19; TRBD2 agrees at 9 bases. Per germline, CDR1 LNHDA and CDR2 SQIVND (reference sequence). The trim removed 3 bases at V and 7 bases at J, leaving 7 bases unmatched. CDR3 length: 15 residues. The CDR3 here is CASSMAGLASNEQFF. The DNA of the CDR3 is TGTGCCAGTAGTATGGCGGGACTAGCCTCGAATGAGCAGTTCTTC.

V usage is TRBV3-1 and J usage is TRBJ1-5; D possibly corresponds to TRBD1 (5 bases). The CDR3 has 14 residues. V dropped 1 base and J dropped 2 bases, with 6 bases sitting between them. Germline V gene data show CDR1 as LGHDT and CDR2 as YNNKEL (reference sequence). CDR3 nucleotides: TGTGCCAGCAGCCAAGGCAGGGGCAATCAGCCCCAGCATTTT. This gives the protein CASSQGRGNQPQHF.

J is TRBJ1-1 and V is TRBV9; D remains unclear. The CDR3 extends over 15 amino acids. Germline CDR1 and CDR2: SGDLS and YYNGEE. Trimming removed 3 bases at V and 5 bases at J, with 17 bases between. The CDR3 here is CASSGGTLGQTEAFF. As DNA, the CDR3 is TGTGCCAGCAGCGGAGGAACTTTAGGCCAGACTGAAGCTTTCTTT.

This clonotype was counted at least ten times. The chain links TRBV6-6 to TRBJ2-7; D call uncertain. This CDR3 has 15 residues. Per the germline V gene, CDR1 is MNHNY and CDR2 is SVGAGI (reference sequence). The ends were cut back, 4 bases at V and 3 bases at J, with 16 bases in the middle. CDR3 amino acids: CASSSPSLNHYEQYF. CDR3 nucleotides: TGTGCCAGCAGTTCTCCGTCTCTGAACCACTACGAGCAGTACTTC.

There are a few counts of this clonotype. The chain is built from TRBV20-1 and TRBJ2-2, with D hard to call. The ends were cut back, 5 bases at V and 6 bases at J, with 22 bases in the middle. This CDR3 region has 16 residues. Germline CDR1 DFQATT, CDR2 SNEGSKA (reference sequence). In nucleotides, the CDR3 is TGCAGTGCTCGGAGAGGTTGCAGGTTATTCCCCGGGGAGCTGTTTTTT. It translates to CSARRGCRLFPGELFF.

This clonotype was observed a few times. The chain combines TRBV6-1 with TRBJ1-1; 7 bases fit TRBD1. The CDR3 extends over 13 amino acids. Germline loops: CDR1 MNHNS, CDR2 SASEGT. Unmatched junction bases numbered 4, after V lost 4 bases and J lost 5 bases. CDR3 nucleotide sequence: TGTGCCAGCAGTGCGGCAGGGGGTACTGAAGCTTTCTTT. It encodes CASSAAGGTEAFF.

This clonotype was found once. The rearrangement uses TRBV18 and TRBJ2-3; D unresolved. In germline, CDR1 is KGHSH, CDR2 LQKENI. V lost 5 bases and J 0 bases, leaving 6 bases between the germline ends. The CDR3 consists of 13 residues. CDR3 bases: TGTGCCAGCTCAGCCACTAGCACAGATACGCAGTATTTT. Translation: CASSATSTDTQYF.